The clone carrying this TCR beta chain is labeled medium-sized. Its matching antigen is unknown. Treatment described: roughly 11-day PBMC culture with coronavirus spike peptide pools or control peptides (ViraFEST assay). The collection of CD4+ T cells from the unexposed donor took place before the COVID-19 pandemic (2011-2018). Expansion of antigen-specific T cells with peptide pools by ViraFEST preceded sequencing of TCRs. PBMCs were cultured at 1.5 million to 2.5 million per well with 7.5 to 10 IU/ml IL-2 and 9.5 to 10 ug/ml peptide pools. Cultured CD4+ T cell DNA underwent sequencing with the Oncomine TCR Beta short-read assay. Each CDR3 protein is one row after TCRdb ran MiXCR on the PCR reads. The sample holds around 10,000 distinct CDR3 sequences; 48% are singletons and the top ten take around 25%. The CDR3 has 14 residues. V lost 0 bases, J lost 0 bases, and 6 bases lay in between. The V gene's germline CDR1 is DFQATT and CDR2 SNEGSKA (reference sequence).

This sample is drawn from a study of vaccination and CD4 T cells after COVID-19. The overall study: Six male and four female convalescents took part, two of them Hispanic.

Sequenced: CD4+ T cells from blood, cultured in vitro. This chain uses TRBV20-1 with TRBJ1-3; D remains unclear. This sequence was found in a human donor in good health. The CDR3 nucleotides read TGCAGTGCTAGAGATCCGGGCTCTGGAAACACCATATATTTT. Residues: CSARDPGSGNTIYF.